This entry is about one T cell receptor (beta chain). Its antigen is still unknown. The data were taken from a study of cytomegalovirus exposure and HLA in healthy donors. Study-wide context: Of all 360 or so donors who were genotyped, roughly 85% belonged to the Caucasian-associated ancestry cluster.

Broader study findings: Reports indicate that TCR beta sequences accurately predicted the HLA-A and HLA-B alleles of most subjects. Per a later analysis, under 20,000 TCR beta sequences showed association with HLA alleles at 0.05 false discovery rate.

V trimming: 0 bases; J trimming: 5 bases; junction bases outside the gene matches: 8. The CDR3 runs 16 residues. In germline, CDR1 is SGHAT, CDR2 FQNNGV. A multiplex PCR was run with 60 Vbeta primers and 13 Jbeta primers. Measured with immunoSEQ multiplex PCR; TCRdb has only the in-frame clones, and not every one. The table has roughly 51,000 clones, around 81% seen once. J is TRBJ2-5 and V is TRBV11-2; TRBD1 aligns across 8 bases. The receptor was isolated from a boy aged 5 to 17 in good health and CMV-seropositive. The specimen was PBMCs. The CDR3 protein is CASSLDQGAFGETQYF. In nucleotides, the CDR3 is TGTGCCAGCAGCTTAGATCAGGGGGCGTTTGGGGAGACCCAGTACTTC. Supplemented by reference TRBV11-2 and TRBJ2-5, the full variable domain reads EAGVAQSPRYKIIEKRQSVAFWCNPISGHATLYWYQQILGQGPKLLIQFQNNGVVDDSQLPKDRFSAERLKGVDSTLKIQPAKLEDSAVYLCASSLDQGAFGETQYFGPGTRLLVL.